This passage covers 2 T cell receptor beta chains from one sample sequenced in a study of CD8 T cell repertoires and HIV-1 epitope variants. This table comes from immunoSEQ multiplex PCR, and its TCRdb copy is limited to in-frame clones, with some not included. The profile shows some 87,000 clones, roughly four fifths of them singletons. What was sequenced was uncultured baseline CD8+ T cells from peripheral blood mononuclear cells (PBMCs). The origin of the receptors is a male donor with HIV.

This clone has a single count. CDR3: CASSLALRAGGGEQFF. In DNA, the CDR3 is TGCGCCAGCAGCTTGGCCCTTCGTGCCGGGGGCGGTGAGCAGTTCTTC. The chain is built from TRBV5-1 and TRBJ2-1; TRBD1 or TRBD2 may be the D gene (6 bases each). The CDR3 loop spans 16 amino acids. Germline loops: CDR1 SGHRS, CDR2 YFSETQ. The V end was cut by 0 bases, the J end by 9 bases, with 19 bases between.

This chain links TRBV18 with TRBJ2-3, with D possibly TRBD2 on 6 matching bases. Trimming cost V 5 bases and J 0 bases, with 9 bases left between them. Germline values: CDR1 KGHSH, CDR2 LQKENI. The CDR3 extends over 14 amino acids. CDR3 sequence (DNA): TGTGCCAGCTCATTAGCGGCGAGCACAGATACGCAGTATTTT. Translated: CASSLAASTDTQYF.